The present T cell receptor (beta chain) was sequenced within a study of blood T cell repertoires in COVID-19. Background on the study: Specimens from acute and convalescent COVID-19 originated in the United States, Italy and Spain. PBMCs, B-cell-depleted T cells, or T cells were the source of the cDNA or gDNA that made up the material.

Original processing notes: Reference gene primer amplification yielded estimated nucleated cell counts. Measured with immunoSEQ multiplex PCR; TCRdb has only the in-frame clones, and not every one. V and J calls and clone size are as listed in that table; D and trimming were resolved from the DNA. This sample has about 180,000 clones, with 80% found just once. The receptor's source is a man aged 70-80 years with active or convalescent COVID-19. The sample comprised peripheral blood.

This chain's CDR3 is CASKTGSYGYTF. As DNA, the CDR3 is TGTGCCAGCAAGACAGGGTCGTATGGCTACACCTTC. The V and J genes are TRBV6-5 and TRBJ1-2, with 7 positions matching TRBD1. The CDR3 has 12 residues. V was pared by 7 bases and J by 5 bases, with 4 bases of the junction left unmatched. CDR1 is MNHEY and CDR2 is SVGAGI in the germline V gene.